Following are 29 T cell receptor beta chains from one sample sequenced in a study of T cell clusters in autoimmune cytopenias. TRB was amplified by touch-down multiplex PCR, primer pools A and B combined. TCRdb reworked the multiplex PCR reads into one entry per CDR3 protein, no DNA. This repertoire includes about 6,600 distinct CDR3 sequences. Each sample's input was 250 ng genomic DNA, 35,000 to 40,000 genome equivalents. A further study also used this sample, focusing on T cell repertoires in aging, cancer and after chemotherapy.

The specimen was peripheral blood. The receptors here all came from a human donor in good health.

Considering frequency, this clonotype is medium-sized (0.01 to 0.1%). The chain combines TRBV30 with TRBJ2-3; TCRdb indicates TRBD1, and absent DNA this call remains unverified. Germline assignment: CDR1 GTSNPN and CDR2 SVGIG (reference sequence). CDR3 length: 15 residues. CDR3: CAWSSGAPGTDTQYF.

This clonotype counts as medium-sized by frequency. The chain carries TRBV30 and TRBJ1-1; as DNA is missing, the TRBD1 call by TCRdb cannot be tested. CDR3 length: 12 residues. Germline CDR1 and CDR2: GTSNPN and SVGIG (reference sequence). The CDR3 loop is CAWRTGNTEAFF.

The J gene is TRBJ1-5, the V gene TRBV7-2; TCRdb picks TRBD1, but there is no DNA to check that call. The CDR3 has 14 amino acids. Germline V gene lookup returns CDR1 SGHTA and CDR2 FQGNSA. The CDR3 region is CASSSQGGGQPQHF. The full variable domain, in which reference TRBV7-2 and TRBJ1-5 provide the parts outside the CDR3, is GAGVSQSPSNKVTEKGKDVELRCDPISGHTALYWYRQSLGQGLEFLIYFQGNSAPDKSGLPSDRFSAERTGGSVSTLTIQRTQQEDSAVYLCASSSQGGGQPQHFGDGTRLSIL.

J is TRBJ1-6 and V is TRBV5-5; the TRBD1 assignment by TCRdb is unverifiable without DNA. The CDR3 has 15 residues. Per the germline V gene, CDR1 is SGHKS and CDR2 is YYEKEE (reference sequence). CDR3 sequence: CASSLRGSDNLPLHF.

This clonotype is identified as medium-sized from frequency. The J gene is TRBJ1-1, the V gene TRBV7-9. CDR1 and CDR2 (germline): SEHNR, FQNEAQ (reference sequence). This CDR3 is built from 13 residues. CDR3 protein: CASSDPKDTEAFF.

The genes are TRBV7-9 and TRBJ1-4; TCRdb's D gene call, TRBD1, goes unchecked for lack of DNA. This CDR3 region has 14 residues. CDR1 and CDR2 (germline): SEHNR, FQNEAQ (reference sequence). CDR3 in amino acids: CASSLARGGEKLFF.

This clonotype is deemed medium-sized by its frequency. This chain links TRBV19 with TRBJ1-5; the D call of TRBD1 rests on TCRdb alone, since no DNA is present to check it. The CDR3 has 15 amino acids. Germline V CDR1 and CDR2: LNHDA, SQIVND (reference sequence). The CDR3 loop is CASTHDRMGNQPQHF.

CDR3 protein: CASSPGTGGSNTIYF. The V gene is TRBV12-3 or TRBV12-4, the J gene TRBJ1-3; TCRdb gives TRBD1 as the D gene, but with no DNA this cannot be confirmed. This CDR3 is 15 amino acids long.

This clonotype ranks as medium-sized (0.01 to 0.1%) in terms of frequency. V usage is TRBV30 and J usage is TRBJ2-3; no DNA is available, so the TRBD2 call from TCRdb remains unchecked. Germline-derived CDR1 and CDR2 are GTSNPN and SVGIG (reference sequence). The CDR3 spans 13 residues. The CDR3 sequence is CAWSALIGPRKYF.

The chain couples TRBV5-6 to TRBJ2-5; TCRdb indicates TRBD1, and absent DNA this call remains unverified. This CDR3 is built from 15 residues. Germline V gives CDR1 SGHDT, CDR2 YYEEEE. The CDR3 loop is CASSLGSGGTETQYF.

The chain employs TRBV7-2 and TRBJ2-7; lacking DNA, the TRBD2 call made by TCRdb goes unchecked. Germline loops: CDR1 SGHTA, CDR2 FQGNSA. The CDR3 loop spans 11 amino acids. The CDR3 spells CASQAAYEQYF.

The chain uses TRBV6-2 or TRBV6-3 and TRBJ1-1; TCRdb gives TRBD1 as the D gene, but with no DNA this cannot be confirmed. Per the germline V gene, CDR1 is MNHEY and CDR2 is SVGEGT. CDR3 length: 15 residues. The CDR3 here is CASSLRGAGNTEAFF.

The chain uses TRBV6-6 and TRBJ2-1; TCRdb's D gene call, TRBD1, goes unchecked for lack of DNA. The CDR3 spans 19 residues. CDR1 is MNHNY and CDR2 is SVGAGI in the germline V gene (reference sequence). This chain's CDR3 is CASSPRTGNFGRAYNEQFF.

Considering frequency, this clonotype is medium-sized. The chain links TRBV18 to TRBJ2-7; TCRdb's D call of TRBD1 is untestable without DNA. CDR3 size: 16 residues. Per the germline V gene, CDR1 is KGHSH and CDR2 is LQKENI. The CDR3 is CASSPYGTGLSYEQYF.

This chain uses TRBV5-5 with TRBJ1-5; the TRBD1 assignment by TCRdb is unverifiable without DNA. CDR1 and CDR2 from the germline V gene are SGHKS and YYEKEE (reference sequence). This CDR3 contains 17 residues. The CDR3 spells CASSFRQQIVSNQPQHF.

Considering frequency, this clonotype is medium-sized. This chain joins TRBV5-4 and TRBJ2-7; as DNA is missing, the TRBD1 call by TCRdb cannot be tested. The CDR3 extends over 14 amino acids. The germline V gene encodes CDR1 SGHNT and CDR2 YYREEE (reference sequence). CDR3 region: CASSLGGGLTEQYF.

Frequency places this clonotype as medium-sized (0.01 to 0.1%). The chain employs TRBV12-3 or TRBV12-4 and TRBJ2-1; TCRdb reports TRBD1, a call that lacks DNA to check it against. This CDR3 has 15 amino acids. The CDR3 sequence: CASSLAGLGDNEQFF.

CDR3 region: CASSSSGESNQPQHF. This sequence joins TRBV4-3 and TRBJ1-5. Germline V gene lookup returns CDR1 LGHNA and CDR2 YSLEER. This CDR3 is built from 15 residues.

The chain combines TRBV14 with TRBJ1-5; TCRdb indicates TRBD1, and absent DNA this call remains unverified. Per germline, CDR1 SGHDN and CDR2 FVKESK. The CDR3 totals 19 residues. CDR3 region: CASSSDRVKGGHPNQPQHF.

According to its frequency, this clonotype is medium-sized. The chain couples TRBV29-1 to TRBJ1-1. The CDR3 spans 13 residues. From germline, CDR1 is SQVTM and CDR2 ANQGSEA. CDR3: CSVEGFSGNEAFF.

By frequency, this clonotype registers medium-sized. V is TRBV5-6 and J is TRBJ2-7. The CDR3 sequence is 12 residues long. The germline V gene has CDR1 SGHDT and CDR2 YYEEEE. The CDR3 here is CASSSRHYEQYF.

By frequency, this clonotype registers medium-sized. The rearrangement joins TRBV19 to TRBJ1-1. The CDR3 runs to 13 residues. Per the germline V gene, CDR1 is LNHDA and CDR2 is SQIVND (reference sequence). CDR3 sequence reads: CASSLRMNTEAFF.

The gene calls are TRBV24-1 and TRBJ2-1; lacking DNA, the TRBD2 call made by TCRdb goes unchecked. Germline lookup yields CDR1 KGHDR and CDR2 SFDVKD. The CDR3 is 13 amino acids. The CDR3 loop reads CATSDLAGGLQFF.

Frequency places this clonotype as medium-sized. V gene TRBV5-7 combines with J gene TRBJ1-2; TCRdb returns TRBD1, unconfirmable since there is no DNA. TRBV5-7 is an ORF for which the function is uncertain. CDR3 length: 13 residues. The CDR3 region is CASSLGTDYGYTF.

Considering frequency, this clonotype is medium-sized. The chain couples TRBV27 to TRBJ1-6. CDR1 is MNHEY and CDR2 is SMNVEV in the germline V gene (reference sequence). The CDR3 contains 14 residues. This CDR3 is CASSLQHLNSPLHF.

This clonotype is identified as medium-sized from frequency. This chain's CDR3 is CASSDSLAGGKDTQYF. The chain carries TRBV6-1 and TRBJ2-3; TCRdb calls TRBD2, which cannot be checked without DNA. This CDR3 contains 16 residues. CDR1 and CDR2 (germline): MNHNS, SASEGT.

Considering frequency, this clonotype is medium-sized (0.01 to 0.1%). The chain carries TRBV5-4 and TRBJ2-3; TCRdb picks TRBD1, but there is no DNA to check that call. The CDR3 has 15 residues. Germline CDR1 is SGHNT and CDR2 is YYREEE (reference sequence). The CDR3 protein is CASSGQGGLADTQYF.

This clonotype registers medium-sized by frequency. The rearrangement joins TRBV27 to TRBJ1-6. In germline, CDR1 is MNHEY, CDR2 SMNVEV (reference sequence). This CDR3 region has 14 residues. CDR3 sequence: CASSYDLDNSPLHF.

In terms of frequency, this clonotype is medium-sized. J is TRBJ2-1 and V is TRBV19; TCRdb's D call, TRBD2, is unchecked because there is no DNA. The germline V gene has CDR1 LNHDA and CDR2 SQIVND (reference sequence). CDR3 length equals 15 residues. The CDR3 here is CASSIGAGGYNEQFF.